These 10 T cell receptor beta chains came from one sample sequenced in a study of blood T cell repertoires in COVID-19. The method was immunoSEQ multiplex PCR; TCRdb's version includes in-frame clones alone and lacks a portion of them. The sample gives 300,000 to 450,000 clones, more than 75% of which show up once; around 3% is in the top ten. The source material was peripheral blood. These receptors all come from a human donor in a cohort sampled during active COVID-19.

As to this clone: The conserved final phenylalanine or tryptophan is absent from the CDR3, which likely points to a read error. The DNA is left out, because the CDR3 cannot be placed on it with certainty; the CDR3 is given as TCRdb lists it. The chain carries TRBV4-2 and TRBJ2-4; no check of the table's D call, TRBD1, against the DNA was made. The V gene's germline CDR1 is LGHNA and CDR2 YNFKEQ. The CDR3 extends over 13 residues, inclusive of both ends. This CDR3 is CASSQDRGTGVYL.

The chain recombines TRBV28 with TRBJ2-7; 8 nucleotides align to TRBD2. V shed 3 bases, J shed 2 bases, and the junction held 6 bases outside the gene matches. There are 15 residues in the CDR3. Per the germline V gene, CDR1 is MDHEN and CDR2 is SYDVKM. CDR3 region: CASSFPSGPTYEQYF. The DNA for the CDR3 is TGTGCCAGCAGTTTCCCTAGCGGGCCTACCTACGAGCAGTACTTC.

The sample holds a few counts of this clone. This chain uses TRBV27 with TRBJ2-7; 10 bases align to TRBD1. This CDR3 comprises 18 residues. The germline gives CDR1 MNHEY, CDR2 SMNVEV (reference sequence). With 3 bases clipped from V and 3 bases from J, the junction kept 14 bases outside the gene matches. The CDR3 bases are TGTGCCAGCAGTTTCCTCTCCGGGACAGGGGAGGGAAACTACGAGCAGTACTTC. This translates into CASSFLSGTGEGNYEQYF.

This sequence joins TRBV3-1 (or the pseudogene TRBV3-2) and TRBJ2-1, with D tentatively TRBD2 (6 bases). The CDR3 is 16 residues long. CDR1 and CDR2 from the germline V gene are LGHDT and YNNKEL (reference sequence). V was shortened by 4 bases and J by 1 base, with 14 bases between the two germline ends. The CDR3 loop reads CASSLREAGSYNEQFF. DNA of the CDR3: TGTGCCAGCAGCCTTAGGGAGGCCGGGTCCTACAATGAGCAGTTCTTC.

This chain links TRBV19 with TRBJ2-2; 8 positions agree with TRBD1. The CDR3 sequence is 15 residues long. V shed 7 bases, J shed 3 bases, and the junction held 7 bases outside the gene matches. Germline CDR1 LNHDA, CDR2 SQIVND (reference sequence). This CDR3 is CASTPGQVDTGELFF. Written as DNA, the CDR3 is TGTGCCAGTACTCCGGGACAGGTTGACACCGGGGAGCTGTTTTTT.

V usage is TRBV7-9 and J usage is TRBJ2-3; D is unresolved. The CDR3 is made up of 13 amino acids. V lost 2 bases and J 1 base, leaving 4 bases between the germline ends. Germline values: CDR1 SEHNR, CDR2 FQNEAQ (reference sequence). CDR3 coding DNA: TGTGCCAGCAGCTTATCTGGCACAGATACGCAGTATTTT. The encoded protein is CASSLSGTDTQYF.

V gene TRBV11-2 combines with J gene TRBJ1-2, with 8 bases lining up with TRBD1. The junction had 5 bases not matched to a gene; V was cut back by 3 bases and J by 8 bases. The CDR3 sequence is 13 residues long. Germline-derived CDR1 and CDR2 are SGHAT and FQNNGV. The CDR3 DNA is TGTGCCAGCAGCTTCAATCAGGGGGCAGGCTACACCTTC. Protein sequence: CASSFNQGAGYTF. Using reference TRBV11-2 and TRBJ1-2 for the parts outside the CDR3, the full variable domain is EAGVAQSPRYKIIEKRQSVAFWCNPISGHATLYWYQQILGQGPKLLIQFQNNGVVDDSQLPKDRFSAERLKGVDSTLKIQPAKLEDSAVYLCASSFNQGAGYTFGSGTRLTVV.

The table lists this clone with many counts. The chain employs TRBV6-6 and TRBJ2-4; D remains unclear. V was cut by 4 bases and J by 2 bases, with 12 bases left in between. Per the germline V gene, CDR1 is MNHNY and CDR2 is SVGAGI (reference sequence). The CDR3 consists of 15 residues. As DNA, the CDR3 is TGTGCCAGCAGTTCCCCCGGTGGGCCCAAAAACATTCAGTACTTC. It codes for CASSSPGGPKNIQYF.

The chain is built from TRBV6-6 and TRBJ2-3; 7 bases fit TRBD2. With V trimmed by 7 bases and J by 5 bases, 6 bases remained unmatched. The CDR3 contains 13 residues. Germline V CDR1 and CDR2: MNHNY, SVGAGI (reference sequence). The CDR3 nucleotides are TGTGCCAGCATCAAGCGGGAAAGAGATACGCAGTATTTT. Translated, it gives CASIKRERDTQYF.

V is TRBV12-3 or TRBV12-4 and J is TRBJ2-7; D is uncertain. The CDR3 has 13 amino acids. Trimming stripped 3 bases from V and 1 base from J, with 7 bases between. The DNA for the CDR3 is TGTGCCAGCAGTTTCCAGCGATCCTACGAGCAGTACTTC. It yields the protein CASSFQRSYEQYF.